The present T cell receptor (beta chain) was sequenced within a study of blood T cells in healthy people across ages. V lost 4 bases, J lost 4 bases, and 4 bases stayed unmatched. The CDR3 is 14 amino acids. CDR1 is MNHNS, CDR2 SASEGT, per germline. Each donor had around 10 milliliters of peripheral blood drawn. For the second PCR, which ran for roughly 7 to 11 cycles, a sample-barcoded 5' primer and a J-beta primer mix were used. Each cDNA molecule, via a template-switch adaptor with 12 random nucleotides, was tagged. TCRdb redid the calling of the 5' RACE reads with MiXCR, one entry per CDR3 protein. Here the sample spans around 1.5 million distinct CDR3 sequences, around 36% being singletons.

The receptor was derived from a woman in her thirties in good health. The chain recombines TRBV6-1 with TRBJ1-2; 9 bases match TRBD1. Sequencing was carried out using blood. CDR3 nucleotide sequence: TGTGCCAGCAGTGGGACAGGGGCGATCTATGGCTACACCTTC. Its translation: CASSGTGAIYGYTF.